One TCR beta chain is described in this entry. What it binds is not known. This CDR3 spans 18 amino acids. V lost 2 bases to trimming and J lost 0 bases; unmatched junction nucleotides: 7. Germline loops: CDR1 LNHDA, CDR2 SQIVND (reference sequence). The data derive from a study of cytotoxic CD8 clonotypes in ibrutinib-treated CLL. General study points: Contraction or stability on treatment characterized the public clonotypes, which were uncommon. Sampling time points were not equivalent between sustained-remission and progressing patients.

Sequenced by immunoSEQ multiplex PCR; TCRdb stores in-frame clones only, minus some. The table has 52,000 or so clones, roughly 58% seen once. The chain recombines TRBV19 with TRBJ2-4; 10 nucleotides match TRBD1. The receptor's source is a human donor with chronic lymphocytic leukemia. The starting material was PBMCs, obtained at disease progression, from a patient treated with ibrutinib. CDR3 DNA sequence: TGTGCCAGTAGTATATTGCGGGGACAGGGGAAAGCCAAAAACATTCAGTACTTC. Protein sequence: CASSILRGQGKAKNIQYF.